The 14 T cell receptor beta chains listed next were all sequenced from one sample in a study of Ad26.COV2.S vaccination and SARS-CoV-2 variants. The treatment was: some 20 received Ad26.COV2.S at low or high dose, single or two shots; roughly five received placebo; per-sample allocation not given. Sampling took place 63 days after the first vaccine or placebo injection. Produced via immunoSEQ multiplex PCR; TCRdb's table is partial and in-frame only. The sample lists about 410,000 clones, 70% to 90% occurring once. Sample: peripheral blood, taken in a trial of Ad26.COV2.S vaccine versus placebo. These receptors were obtained from a person aged 18-60 years who received the Ad26.COV2.S COVID-19 vaccine or a placebo.

The V call is TRBV9, the J call TRBJ2-7; 8 bases align to TRBD2. Germline CDR1 SGDLS, CDR2 YYNGEE. CDR3 size: 15 residues. V lost 3 bases and J lost 5; bases outside the gene matches: 10. CDR3 nucleotide sequence: TGTGCCAGCAGCGCACGAGCGGGAGTCCCGGACGAGCAGTACTTC. As protein: CASSARAGVPDEQYF.

This clone was detected once. The chain has TRBV6-2 or TRBV6-3 and TRBJ1-5; D uncertain. This CDR3 region has 14 residues. Germline V gene lookup returns CDR1 MNHEY and CDR2 SVGEGT. V lost 6 bases to trimming and J lost 1 base, with 10 bases between them. The CDR3 sequence: CASSHARSNQPQHF. CDR3 bases: TGTGCCAGCAGCCACGCGAGGAGCAATCAGCCCCAGCATTTT.

This chain uses TRBV30 with TRBJ2-4, with D tentatively TRBD1 (5 bases). V lost 1 base, J lost 8 bases, and 6 bases lay in between. The CDR3 sequence is 11 residues long. Germline V gene sequence: CDR1 GTSNPN, CDR2 SVGIG (reference sequence). DNA for the CDR3: TGTGCCTGGAGTGAAGGGGACATTCAGTACTTC. It specifies CAWSEGDIQYF.

This clone was observed a few times. This chain links TRBV12-3 or TRBV12-4 with TRBJ1-3; D is unresolved. Trimming removed 6 bases from V and 9 bases from J, with 6 bases in between. The CDR3 loop spans 10 amino acids. The CDR3 DNA is TGTGCCAGCAGCTTCAGCACCATATATTTT. Amino acid sequence: CASSFSTIYF.

The chain couples TRBV5-1 to TRBJ1-1; D remains unclear. The CDR3 contains 16 residues. Germline V lookup: CDR1 SGHRS, CDR2 YFSETQ. V dropped 0 bases and J dropped 4 bases, with 16 bases sitting between them. CDR3 in amino acids: CASSLAGVDQATEAFF. CDR3 DNA: TGCGCCAGCAGCTTGGCGGGCGTAGATCAAGCCACTGAAGCTTTCTTT. Full variable domain (remainder filled in from reference TRBV5-1 and TRBJ1-1): KAGVTQTPRYLIKTRGQQVTLSCSPISGHRSVSWYQQTPGQGLQFLFEYFSETQRNKGNFPGRFSGRQFSNSRSEMNVSTLELGDSALYLCASSLAGVDQATEAFFGQGTRLTVV.

The chain employs TRBV20-1 and TRBJ2-7; 10 positions match TRBD2. Trimming took 3 bases from V and 6 from J; bases not matched to a gene: 5. Germline V lookup: CDR1 DFQATT, CDR2 SNEGSKA (reference sequence). This CDR3 region has 13 residues. The DNA of the CDR3 is TGCAGTGCTAGTGACCCTAGCGGGAGCGAGCAGTACTTC. Translation: CSASDPSGSEQYF.

The V call is TRBV12-3 or TRBV12-4, the J call TRBJ1-6; D is ambiguous. The germline V and J ends were trimmed by 3 bases and 8 bases, with 5 bases remaining between them. CDR3 size: 12 residues. CDR3 sequence reads: CASSFSDSPLHF. The CDR3 nucleotides read TGTGCCAGCAGTTTTAGTGATTCACCCCTCCACTTT.

This clone is a singleton in its sample. This rearrangement joins TRBV27 to TRBJ1-2; D might be TRBD1 (5 bases). The germline CDR1 and CDR2 sequences are MNHEY and SMNVEV (reference sequence). V was cut by 5 bases and J by 14 bases, with 21 bases left in between. There are 13 residues in the CDR3. The DNA for the CDR3 is TGTGCCAGCAGTCCCTCCGGGGACGCCCCGGGGACCTTC. This gives the protein CASSPSGDAPGTF.

This chain uses TRBV3-1 (or the pseudogene TRBV3-2) with TRBJ1-1; the match to TRBD1 covers 9 bases. Germline V CDR1 and CDR2: LGHDT, YNNKEL (reference sequence). With V trimmed by 1 base and J by 4 bases, 4 bases remained unmatched. The CDR3 is made up of 15 amino acids. Here the CDR3 DNA reads TGTGCCAGCAGCCAAGGGGACAGGGAGTTCACTGAAGCTTTCTTT. Protein: CASSQGDREFTEAFF.

J is TRBJ1-4 and V is TRBV10-1, with D possibly matching TRBD1 (5 bases). The CDR3 covers 18 residues. V dropped 2 bases and J dropped 4 bases, with 20 bases sitting between them. CDR1 WNHNN and CDR2 SYGVQD come from the germline V gene (reference sequence). The CDR3 here is CASSEPHWPRQSNEKLFF. The CDR3 DNA follows: TGCGCCAGCAGTGAGCCACACTGGCCTAGACAGAGTAATGAAAAACTGTTTTTT.

V and J are TRBV5-4 and TRBJ2-5; 7 bases are a match to TRBD1. The trim removed 5 bases at V and 4 bases at J, leaving 8 bases unmatched. The CDR3 length is 14 residues. Germline V lookup: CDR1 SGHNT, CDR2 YYREEE (reference sequence). The CDR3 DNA reads TGTGCCAGCAGGACCTTAACAGGGGTAGAGACCCAGTACTTC. Protein product: CASRTLTGVETQYF.

The chain links TRBV28 to TRBJ2-7, with D possibly called TRBD1 or TRBD2 (5 bases each). CDR3 length: 13 residues. Germline loops: CDR1 MDHEN, CDR2 SYDVKM. V was clipped by 7 bases and J by 2 bases, with 12 bases between them. Here the CDR3 DNA reads TGTGCCAGCATAGGGGACGCCACCTACGAGCAGTACTTC. Translating it yields CASIGDATYEQYF.

The chain has TRBV7-9 and TRBJ2-7; TRBD1 or TRBD2 may be the D gene (6 bases each). The germline V gene encodes CDR1 SEHNR and CDR2 FQNEAQ (reference sequence). V was cut by 5 bases and J by 0 bases, with 14 bases left in between. This CDR3 region has 15 residues. CDR3 amino acids: CASSPEGGHSYEQYF. The CDR3 coding sequence is TGTGCCAGCAGCCCCGAGGGGGGCCACTCCTACGAGCAGTACTTC.

The chain carries TRBV15 and TRBJ1-2, with a weak D call TRBD1 (5 bases). Trimming shortened V by 4 bases and J by 5 bases, and 17 bases separated the two germline ends. This CDR3 contains 15 residues. Germline V gives CDR1 LNHNV, CDR2 YYDKDF (reference sequence). Here the CDR3 DNA reads TGTGCCACCAGCATCCACAGTAGTGGGACGTATGGCTACACCTTC. This codes for CATSIHSSGTYGYTF.